Only a few counts were recorded for the clone carrying this TCR beta chain. These data originate in a study of T cells after yellow fever vaccination. TCRdb re-derived calls from the 5' RACE reads in MiXCR, one entry per CDR3 protein. The sample includes a few hundred thousand distinct CDR3 sequences, 4% of them seen just once. Trimming took 6 bases from V and 3 from J, leaving 12 bases between them. Germline V gene lookup returns CDR1 SQVTM and CDR2 ANQGSEA. This CDR3 region has 13 residues. V usage is TRBV29-1 and J usage is TRBJ1-3, with D maybe TRBD1 (6 bases). The receptor was isolated from a man aged 18 to 30 who received the YFV17D yellow fever vaccine. Source: PBMCs, taken 5 days after the yellow fever booster vaccination. CDR3 nucleotide sequence: TGCAGCGTACGGGGGGCTAATGGAAACACCATATATTTT. Its protein product is CSVRGANGNTIYF.